The rows below give T cell receptor beta chains drawn from one sample of a study of post-analysis software for immune sequencing data. TCRdb reprocessed the PCR reads with MiXCR, giving one entry per CDR3 protein. The sample has about 430,000 distinct CDR3 sequences; more than 30% are singletons. Sequenced material: blood. These receptors came from a girl under 10 years old with multiple sclerosis. The CDR3 runs from the conserved cysteine through the conserved F or W. The order of the fields is V gene, clone size, J gene, CDR3 length, D gene, CDR3 DNA, CDR3 protein. The D gene is left open where the match is weak. Size is stated for part of the rows, as once, few or many counts, or as a class when the clone is expanded.

>TRBV29-1|few|TRBJ2-7|11|NA
TGCAGCGCCCAGGGAATCTACGAGCAGTACTTC
CSAQGIYEQYF
>TRBV7-3|NA|TRBJ2-7|13|NA
TGTGCCAGCAGCTTAACAAAACACTACGAGCAGTACTTC
CASSLTKHYEQYF
>TRBV6-5|NA|TRBJ1-2|13|NA
TGTGCCAGCAGCCGGGACTTTGGTGGTGGCTACACCTTC
CASSRDFGGGYTF
>TRBV5-8|few|TRBJ2-1|11|NA
TGTGCCAGCAGTCTTAGCCCTGAGCAGTTCTTC
CASSLSPEQFF
>TRBV6-4|NA|TRBJ2-1|17|TRBD2
TGTGCCAGCAGTGACCACCTCCGACTAGCCGCGGGTGATGAGCAGTTCTTC
CASSDHLRLAAGDEQFF
>TRBV7-2|few|TRBJ2-3|18|TRBD1
TGTGCCAGCAGCTTAGGTGGCCAGGGGGCCACCATCACAGATACGCAGTATTTT
CASSLGGQGATITDTQYF
>TRBV6-2/TRBV6-3|NA|TRBJ1-2|15|NA
TGTGCCAGCAGTTACGATGGCAGGGACGGTTATGGCTACACCTTC
CASSYDGRDGYGYTF
>TRBV20-1|NA|TRBJ2-3|14|TRBD2
TGCAGTGCTAGAGCCGTTGCGGGAGGGGGTACGCAGTATTTT
CSARAVAGGGTQYF
>TRBV7-2|few|TRBJ1-5|15|NA
TGTGCCAGCAGCCGAGGTCAGGGTAGCTTTCAGCCCCAGCATTTT
CASSRGQGSFQPQHF
>TRBV7-9|NA|TRBJ2-7|15|TRBD2
TGTGCCAGCAGCTTAGTGGCGGGAGGACGGAACGAGCAGTACTTC
CASSLVAGGRNEQYF
>TRBV12-3/TRBV12-4|once|TRBJ2-4|22|NA
TGTGCCAGCAGTTTAGCCCTATTCAGGCCCATACTAGGACACCTAGCCAAAAACATTCAGTACTTC
CASSLALFRPILGHLAKNIQYF
>TRBV6-5|NA|TRBJ1-4|15|NA
TGTGCCAGCAGTTACTCGGGCATAGGGAATGAAAAACTGTTTTTT
CASSYSGIGNEKLFF
>TRBV12-3/TRBV12-4|few|TRBJ2-3|12|NA
TGTGCCAGCAGCCATAACACAGATACGCAGTATTTT
CASSHNTDTQYF
>TRBV7-2|NA|TRBJ2-1|15|NA
TGTGCCAGCAGCTCTCTTAGGGGGGGCTGGGATGAGCAGTTCTTC
CASSSLRGGWDEQFF
>TRBV6-6|NA|TRBJ1-1|15|NA
TGTGCCAGCAGTTATAGGTGGAACACGAACACTGAAGCTTTCTTT
CASSYRWNTNTEAFF
>TRBV20-1|few|TRBJ1-5|13|NA
TGCAGTGCTCGCGACAATAGCAATCAGCCCCAGCATTTT
CSARDNSNQPQHF
>TRBV24-1|NA|TRBJ2-1|13|NA
TGTGCCACCAGTGATTTCACGGGGGTACCGCGGTTCTTC
CATSDFTGVPRFF
>TRBV10-3|NA|TRBJ1-1|15|TRBD1
TGTGCCATCAGTTACGGACAGGGGGCGCGGACTGAAGCTTTCTTT
CAISYGQGARTEAFF
>TRBV20-1|NA|TRBJ2-3|14|NA
TGCAGTGCTAGTAATCATTTAGGCACAGATACGCAGTATTTT
CSASNHLGTDTQYF
>TRBV20-1|few|TRBJ2-1|13|TRBD2
TGCAGTGCTCTTGGGACTAGTAGCAATGAGCAGTTCTTC
CSALGTSSNEQFF
>TRBV5-1|NA|TRBJ2-5|14|NA
TGCGCCAGCAGCTTGGTAGGGAACCAAGAGACCCAGTACTTC
CASSLVGNQETQYF
>TRBV7-9|NA|TRBJ2-3|16|NA
TGTGCCAGCAGCCCGCCCCCGACAGAGAACACAGATACGCAGTATTTT
CASSPPPTENTDTQYF
>TRBV29-1|NA|TRBJ1-1|13|NA
TGCAGCGGCAGGGTCGGCGGGAACACTGAAGCTTTCTTT
CSGRVGGNTEAFF
>TRBV5-1|few|TRBJ2-7|15|NA
TGCGCCAGCAGCCCGAGAGGGACGCGGGCCTACGAGCAGTACTTC
CASSPRGTRAYEQYF